This T cell receptor beta chain was captured by sequencing in a study of cytomegalovirus exposure and HLA in healthy donors. Germline loops: CDR1 GTSNPN, CDR2 SVGIG (reference sequence). J was trimmed by 4 bases and V by 3 bases; bases with no gene match: 12. CDR3 length: 15 residues. This clone was seen more than once but under ten times. Its specificity is not known. Vbeta (60) and Jbeta (13) primers were used in the PCR. The table came from immunoSEQ multiplex PCR; TCRdb's copy has only in-frame clones and leaves some out. The repertoire holds around 99,000 clones, with roughly 80% as singletons. The study's findings and limits: In a later analysis, HLA-associated TCR beta chains were more clonally expanded than equally common others. HLA restriction was apparent for most CMV-associated TCR beta chains in a later analysis. A later analysis linked a missense variant in DCLRE1C to the trimming of TCR beta V and J genes. Most TCR sequences were seen very rarely across donors, but some public TCRs occurred in many.

The TCR originated in a man aged 50 or older in good health and CMV-seropositive. The chain carries TRBV30 and TRBJ2-7, with 7 bases aligning to TRBD1. The sequencing input was PBMCs. The CDR3 loop reads CAWRPQGVSGYEQYF. For the CDR3, the DNA is TGTGCCTGGAGACCCCAGGGGGTGAGTGGTTACGAGCAGTACTTC.